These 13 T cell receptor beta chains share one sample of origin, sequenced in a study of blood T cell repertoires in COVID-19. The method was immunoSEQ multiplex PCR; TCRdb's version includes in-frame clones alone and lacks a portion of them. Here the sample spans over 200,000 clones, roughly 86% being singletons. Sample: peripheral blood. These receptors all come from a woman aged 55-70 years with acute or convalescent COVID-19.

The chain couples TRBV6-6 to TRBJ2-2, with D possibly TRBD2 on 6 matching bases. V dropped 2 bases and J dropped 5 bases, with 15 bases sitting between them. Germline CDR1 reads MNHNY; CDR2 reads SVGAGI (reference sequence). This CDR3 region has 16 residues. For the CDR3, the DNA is TGTGCCAGCAGTTACCCGACTAGTTATAGGACCGGGGAGCTGTTTTTT. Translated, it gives CASSYPTSYRTGELFF.

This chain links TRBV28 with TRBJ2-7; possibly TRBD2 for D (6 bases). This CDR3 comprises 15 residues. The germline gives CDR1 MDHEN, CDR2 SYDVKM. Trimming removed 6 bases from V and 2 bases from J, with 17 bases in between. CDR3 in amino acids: CASSLSGGATYEQYF. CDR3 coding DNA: TGTGCCAGCAGCCTATCCGGCGGGGCCACCTACGAGCAGTACTTC. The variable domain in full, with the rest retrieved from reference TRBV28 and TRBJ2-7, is DVKVTQSSRYLVKRTGEKVFLECVQDMDHENMFWYRQDPGLGLRLIYFSYDVKMKEKGDIPEGYSVSREKKERFSLILESASTNQTSMYLCASSLSGGATYEQYFGPGTRLTVT.

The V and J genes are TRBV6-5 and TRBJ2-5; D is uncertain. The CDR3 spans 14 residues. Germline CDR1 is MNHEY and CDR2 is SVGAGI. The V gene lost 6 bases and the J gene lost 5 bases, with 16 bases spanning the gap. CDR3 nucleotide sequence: TGTGCCAGCAGCCGCCGCCAAGGAGCGGAGACCCAGTACTTC. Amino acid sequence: CASSRRQGAETQYF.

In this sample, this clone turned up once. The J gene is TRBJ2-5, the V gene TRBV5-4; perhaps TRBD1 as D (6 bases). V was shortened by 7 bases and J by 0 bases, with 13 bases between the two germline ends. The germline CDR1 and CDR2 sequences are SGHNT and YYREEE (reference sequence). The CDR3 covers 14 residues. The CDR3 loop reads CASLQGTNQETQYF. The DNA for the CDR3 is TGTGCCAGCTTACAGGGCACTAACCAAGAGACCCAGTACTTC.

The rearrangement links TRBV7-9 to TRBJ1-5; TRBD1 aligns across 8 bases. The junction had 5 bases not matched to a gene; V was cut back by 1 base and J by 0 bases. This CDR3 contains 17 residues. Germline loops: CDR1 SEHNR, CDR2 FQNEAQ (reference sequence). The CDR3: CASSLGDRGFSNQPQHF. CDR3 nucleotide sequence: TGTGCCAGCAGCTTAGGCGACAGGGGCTTTAGCAATCAGCCCCAGCATTTT.

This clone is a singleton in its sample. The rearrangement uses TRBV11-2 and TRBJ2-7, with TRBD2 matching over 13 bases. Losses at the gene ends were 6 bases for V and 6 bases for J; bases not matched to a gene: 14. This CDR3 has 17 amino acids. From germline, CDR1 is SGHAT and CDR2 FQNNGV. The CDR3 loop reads CASRRTGDGTSGTEQYF. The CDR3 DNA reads TGTGCCAGCAGACGGACAGGGGATGGGACTAGCGGGACCGAGCAGTACTTC.

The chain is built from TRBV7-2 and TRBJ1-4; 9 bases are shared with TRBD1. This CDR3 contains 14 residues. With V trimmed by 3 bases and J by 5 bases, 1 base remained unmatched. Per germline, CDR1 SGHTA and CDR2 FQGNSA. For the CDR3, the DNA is TGTGCCAGCAGCTTGACAGGGGGGAATGAAAAACTGTTTTTT. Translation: CASSLTGGNEKLFF.

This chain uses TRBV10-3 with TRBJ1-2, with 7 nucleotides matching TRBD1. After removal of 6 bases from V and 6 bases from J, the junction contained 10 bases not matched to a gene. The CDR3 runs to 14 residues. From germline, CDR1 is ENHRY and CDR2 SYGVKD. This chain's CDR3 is CAISVNTDRDGYTF. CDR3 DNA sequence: TGTGCCATCAGCGTAAATACAGACAGGGATGGCTACACCTTC.

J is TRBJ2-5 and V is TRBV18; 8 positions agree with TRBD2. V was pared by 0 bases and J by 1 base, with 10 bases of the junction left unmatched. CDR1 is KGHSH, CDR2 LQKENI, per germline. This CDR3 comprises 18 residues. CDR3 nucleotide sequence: TGTGCCAGCTCACCACCGCTTTTGGGCGGGGGGCGCCAAGAGACCCAGTACTTC. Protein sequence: CASSPPLLGGGRQETQYF.

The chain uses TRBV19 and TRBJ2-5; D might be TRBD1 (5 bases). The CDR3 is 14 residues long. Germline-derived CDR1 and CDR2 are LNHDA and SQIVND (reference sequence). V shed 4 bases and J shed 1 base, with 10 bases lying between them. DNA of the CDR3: TGTGCCAGTAGTAGCACAGGCGGCCAAGAGACCCAGTACTTC. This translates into CASSSTGGQETQYF.

The CDR3 bases are TGTGCCAGCAGCCGTCCGAAGAGCTCCTACAATGAGCAGTTCTTC. Protein product: CASSRPKSSYNEQFF. J is TRBJ2-1 and V is TRBV5-4, with D unclear. The germline CDR1 and CDR2 sequences are SGHNT and YYREEE (reference sequence). Trimming shortened V by 4 bases and J by 0 bases, and 11 bases separated the two germline ends. The CDR3 runs to 15 residues.

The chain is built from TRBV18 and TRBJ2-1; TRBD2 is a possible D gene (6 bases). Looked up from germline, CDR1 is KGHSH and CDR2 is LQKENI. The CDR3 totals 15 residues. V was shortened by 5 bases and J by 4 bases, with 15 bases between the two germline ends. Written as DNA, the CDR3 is TGTGCCAGCTCATTTTCGGCGGGGCCTTACAATGAGCAGTTCTTC. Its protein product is CASSFSAGPYNEQFF.

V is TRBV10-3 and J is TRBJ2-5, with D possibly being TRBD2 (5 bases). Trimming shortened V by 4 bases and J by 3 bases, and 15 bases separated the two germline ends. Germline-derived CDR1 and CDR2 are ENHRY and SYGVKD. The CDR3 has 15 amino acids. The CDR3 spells CAISGAGSAKETQYF. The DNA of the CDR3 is TGTGCCATCAGTGGGGCAGGTAGCGCGAAAGAGACCCAGTACTTC.